Sequencing of this TCR beta chain was carried out in a study of long-term antiretroviral therapy in people with HIV. Study-wide findings and caveats: Compared with controls, HIV repertoires showed narrower CDR3 length ranges.

The authors ran the immunoSEQ assay, v3.0, at survey level. Repertoires were generated with immunoSEQ multiplex PCR, while TCRdb's copy carries only in-frame clones and drops some. The sample yields over 25,000 clones, approximately 80% seen once. As concerns this clone: Its target is unknown.

Trimming took off 3 bases at V and 4 bases at J, with 16 bases between the two ends. CDR1 is PRHDT and CDR2 is FYEKMQ in the germline V gene (reference sequence). This CDR3 comprises 16 residues. Every specimen provided roughly 1-10 million cryopreserved PBMC before DNA extraction took place. The receptor was derived from a man in his thirties or forties with HIV. Here the sequenced sample was unsorted PBMCs, taken almost 2.9 years after starting antiretroviral therapy. The rearrangement uses TRBV13 and TRBJ2-1; TRBD2 might be the D (6 bases). CDR3 protein: CASSFLGRGGYNEQFF. The CDR3 DNA reads as TGTGCCAGCAGCTTCCTTGGACGCGGAGGGTACAATGAGCAGTTCTTC.